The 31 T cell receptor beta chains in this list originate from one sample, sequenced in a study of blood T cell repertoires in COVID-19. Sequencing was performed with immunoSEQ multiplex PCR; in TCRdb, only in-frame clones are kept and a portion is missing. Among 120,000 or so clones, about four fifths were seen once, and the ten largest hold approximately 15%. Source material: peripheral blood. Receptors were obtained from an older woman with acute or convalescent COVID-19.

The CDR3 reads CASSGDTEAFF. CDR3 nucleotides: TGTGCCAGCTCAGGGGACACTGAAGCTTTCTTT. The rearrangement joins TRBV9 to TRBJ1-1, with D maybe TRBD1 (6 bases). Germline V gives CDR1 SGDLS, CDR2 YYNGEE. The CDR3 extends over 11 amino acids. With 7 bases removed from V and 3 bases from J, the gap between germline ends came to 7 bases.

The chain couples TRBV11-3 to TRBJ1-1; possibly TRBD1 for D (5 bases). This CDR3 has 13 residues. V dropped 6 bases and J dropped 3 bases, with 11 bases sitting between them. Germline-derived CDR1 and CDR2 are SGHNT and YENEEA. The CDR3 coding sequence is TGTGCCAGCAGGAACGGGGGGTACACTGAAGCTTTCTTT. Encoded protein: CASRNGGYTEAFF.

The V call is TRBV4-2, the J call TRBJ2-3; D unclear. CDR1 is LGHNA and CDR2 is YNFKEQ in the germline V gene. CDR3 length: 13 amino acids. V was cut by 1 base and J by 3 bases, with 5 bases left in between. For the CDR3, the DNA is TGTGCCAGCAGCCAAGTTCTGACAGATACGCAGTATTTT. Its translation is CASSQVLTDTQYF.

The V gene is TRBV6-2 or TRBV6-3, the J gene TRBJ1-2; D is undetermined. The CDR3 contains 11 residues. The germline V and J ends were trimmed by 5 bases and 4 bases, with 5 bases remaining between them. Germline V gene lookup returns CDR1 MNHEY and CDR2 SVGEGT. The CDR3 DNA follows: TGTGCCAGCAGTCAATTCTATGGCTACACCTTC. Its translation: CASSQFYGYTF.

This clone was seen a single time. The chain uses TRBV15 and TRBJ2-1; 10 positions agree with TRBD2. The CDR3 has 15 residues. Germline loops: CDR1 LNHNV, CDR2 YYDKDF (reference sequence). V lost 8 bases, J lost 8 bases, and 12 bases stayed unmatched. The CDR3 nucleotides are TGTGCCACCTCACGGCAGCGGGGGGGTTCGTATGAGCAGTTCTTC. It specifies CATSRQRGGSYEQFF.

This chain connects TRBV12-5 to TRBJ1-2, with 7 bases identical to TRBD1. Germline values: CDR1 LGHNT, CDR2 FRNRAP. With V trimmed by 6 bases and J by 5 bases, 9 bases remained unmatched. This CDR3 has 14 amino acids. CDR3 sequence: CASGFGQELYGYTF. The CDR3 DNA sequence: TGTGCTAGTGGATTTGGACAGGAACTTTATGGCTACACCTTC.

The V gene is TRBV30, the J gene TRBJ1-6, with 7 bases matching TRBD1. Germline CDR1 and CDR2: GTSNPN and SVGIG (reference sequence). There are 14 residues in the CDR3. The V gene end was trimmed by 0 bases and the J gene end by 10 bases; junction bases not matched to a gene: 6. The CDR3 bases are TGTGCCTGGAGTGTACTTGACAGGGACTCACCCCTCCACTTT. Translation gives CAWSVLDRDSPLHF.

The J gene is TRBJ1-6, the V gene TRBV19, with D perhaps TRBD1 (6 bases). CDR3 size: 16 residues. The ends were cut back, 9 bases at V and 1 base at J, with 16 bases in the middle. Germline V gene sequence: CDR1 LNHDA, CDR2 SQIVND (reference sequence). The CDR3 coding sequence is TGTGCCAGCTCCGGATGGGGGCGATCCTATAATTCACCCCTCCACTTT. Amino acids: CASSGWGRSYNSPLHF.

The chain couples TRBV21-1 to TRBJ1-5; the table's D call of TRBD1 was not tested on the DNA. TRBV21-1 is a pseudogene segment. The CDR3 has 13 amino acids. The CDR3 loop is CARVDRFNQPQHF. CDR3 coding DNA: TGTGCCAGGGTCGACAGGTTCAATCAGCCCCAGCATTTT.

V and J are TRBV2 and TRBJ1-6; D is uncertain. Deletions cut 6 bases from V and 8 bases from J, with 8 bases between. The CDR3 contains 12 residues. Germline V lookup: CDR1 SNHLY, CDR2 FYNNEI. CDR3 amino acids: CASRTGDSPLHF. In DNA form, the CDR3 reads TGTGCCAGCAGGACGGGAGATTCACCCCTCCACTTT.

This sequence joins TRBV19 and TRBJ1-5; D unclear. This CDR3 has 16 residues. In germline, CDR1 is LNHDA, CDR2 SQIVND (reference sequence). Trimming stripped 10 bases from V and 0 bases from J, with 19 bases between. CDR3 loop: CATTLESFGSNQPQHF. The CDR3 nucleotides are TGTGCCACCACCCTAGAGAGTTTTGGTAGCAATCAGCCCCAGCATTTT.

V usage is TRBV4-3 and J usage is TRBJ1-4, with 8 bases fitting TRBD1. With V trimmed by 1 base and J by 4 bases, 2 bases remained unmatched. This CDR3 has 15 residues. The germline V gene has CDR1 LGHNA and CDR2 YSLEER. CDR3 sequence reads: CASSQGTGLNEKLFF. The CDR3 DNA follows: TGCGCCAGCAGCCAAGGGACAGGGCTTAATGAAAAACTGTTTTTT.

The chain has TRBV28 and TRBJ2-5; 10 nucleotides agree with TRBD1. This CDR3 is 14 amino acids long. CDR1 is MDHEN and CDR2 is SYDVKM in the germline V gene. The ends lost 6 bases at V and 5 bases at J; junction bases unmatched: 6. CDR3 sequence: CASSHGQGDETQYF. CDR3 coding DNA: TGTGCCAGCAGCCACGGACAGGGGGACGAGACCCAGTACTTC.

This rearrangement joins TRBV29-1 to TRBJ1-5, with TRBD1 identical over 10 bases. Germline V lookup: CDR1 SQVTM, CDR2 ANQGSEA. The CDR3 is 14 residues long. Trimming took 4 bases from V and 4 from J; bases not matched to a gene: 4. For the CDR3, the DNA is TGCAGCGTTGGGACAGGGGGTCATAATCAGCCCCAGCATTTT. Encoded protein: CSVGTGGHNQPQHF. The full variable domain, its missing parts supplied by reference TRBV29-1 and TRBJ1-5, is SAVISQKPSRDICQRGTSLTIQCQVDSQVTMMFWYRQQPGQSLTLIATANQGSEATYESGFVIDKFPISRPNLTFSTLTVSNMSPEDSSIYLCSVGTGGHNQPQHFGDGTRLSIL.

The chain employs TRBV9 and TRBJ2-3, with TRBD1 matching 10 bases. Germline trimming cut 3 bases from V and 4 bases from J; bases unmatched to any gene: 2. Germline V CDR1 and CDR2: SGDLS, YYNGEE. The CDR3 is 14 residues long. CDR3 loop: CASSAGQGPDTQYF. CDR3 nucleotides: TGTGCCAGCAGCGCGGGACAGGGGCCAGATACGCAGTATTTT.

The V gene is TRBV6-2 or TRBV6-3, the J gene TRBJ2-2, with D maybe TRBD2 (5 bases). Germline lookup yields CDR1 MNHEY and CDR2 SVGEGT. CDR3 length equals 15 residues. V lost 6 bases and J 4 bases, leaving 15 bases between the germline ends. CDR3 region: CASSQYSGFTGELFF. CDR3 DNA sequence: TGTGCCAGCAGCCAGTATTCGGGGTTCACCGGGGAGCTGTTTTTT.

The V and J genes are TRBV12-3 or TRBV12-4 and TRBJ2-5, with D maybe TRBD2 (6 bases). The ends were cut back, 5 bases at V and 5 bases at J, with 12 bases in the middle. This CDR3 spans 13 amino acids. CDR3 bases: TGTGCCAGCAGTCCGGGGACTGCGGAGACCCAGTACTTC. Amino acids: CASSPGTAETQYF.

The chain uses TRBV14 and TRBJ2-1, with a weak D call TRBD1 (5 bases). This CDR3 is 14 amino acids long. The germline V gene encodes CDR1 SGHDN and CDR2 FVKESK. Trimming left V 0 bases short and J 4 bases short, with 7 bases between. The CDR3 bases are TGTGCCAGCAGCCAAGATGACAGTTACAATGAGCAGTTCTTC. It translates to CASSQDDSYNEQFF.

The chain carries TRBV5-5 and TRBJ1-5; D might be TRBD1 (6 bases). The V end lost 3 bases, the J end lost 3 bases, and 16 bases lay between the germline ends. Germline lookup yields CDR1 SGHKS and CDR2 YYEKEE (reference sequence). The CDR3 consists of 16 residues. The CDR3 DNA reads TGTGCCAGCAGCTCTAGGGGGTTTGGGGTCAATCAGCCCCAGCATTTT. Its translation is CASSSRGFGVNQPQHF.

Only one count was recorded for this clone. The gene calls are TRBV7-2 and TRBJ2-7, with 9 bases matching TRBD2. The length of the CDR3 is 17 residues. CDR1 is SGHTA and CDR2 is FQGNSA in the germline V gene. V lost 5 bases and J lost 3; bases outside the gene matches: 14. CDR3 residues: CASSVMGGGAFFYEQYF. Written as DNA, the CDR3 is TGTGCCAGCAGCGTTATGGGCGGGGGGGCCTTTTTCTACGAGCAGTACTTC.

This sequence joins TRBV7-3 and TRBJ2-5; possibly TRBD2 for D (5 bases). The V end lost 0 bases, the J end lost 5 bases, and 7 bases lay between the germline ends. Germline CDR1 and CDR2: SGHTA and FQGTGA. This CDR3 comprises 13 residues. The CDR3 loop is CASSLTLAETQYF. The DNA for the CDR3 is TGTGCCAGCAGCTTAACGCTAGCTGAGACCCAGTACTTC. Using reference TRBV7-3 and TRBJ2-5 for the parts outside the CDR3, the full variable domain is GAGVSQTPSNKVTEKGKYVELRCDPISGHTALYWYRQSLGQGPEFLIYFQGTGAADDSGLPNDRFFAVRPEGSVSTLKIQRTERGDSAVYLCASSLTLAETQYFGPGTRLLVL.

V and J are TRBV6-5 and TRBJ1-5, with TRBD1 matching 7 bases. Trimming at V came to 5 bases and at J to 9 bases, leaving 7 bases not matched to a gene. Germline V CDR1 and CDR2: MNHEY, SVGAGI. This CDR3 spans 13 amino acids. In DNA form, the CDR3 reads TGTGCCAGCAGTCGGGGGACAGCCCGGCCCCAGCATTTT. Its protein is CASSRGTARPQHF.

CDR3 in amino acids: CAWIVSGVGTGELFF. CDR3 DNA sequence: TGTGCCTGGATAGTGTCGGGTGTCGGCACCGGGGAGCTGTTTTTT. The chain recombines TRBV30 with TRBJ2-2; D is unclear. V was pared by 4 bases and J by 4 bases, with 16 bases between. Germline assignment: CDR1 GTSNPN and CDR2 SVGIG (reference sequence). This CDR3 has 15 amino acids.

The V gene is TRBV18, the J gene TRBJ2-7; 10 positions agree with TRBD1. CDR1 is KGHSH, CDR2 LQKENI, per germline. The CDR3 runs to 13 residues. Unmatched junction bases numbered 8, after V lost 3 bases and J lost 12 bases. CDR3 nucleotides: TGTGCCAGCTCACCGGGGACAGGGGAAGCCGGGTACTTC. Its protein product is CASSPGTGEAGYF.

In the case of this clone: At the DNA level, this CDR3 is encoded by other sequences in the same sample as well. CDR3 loop: CASSIRGSYGYTF. CDR3 DNA: TGTGCCAGTAGTATAAGGGGCAGCTATGGCTACACCTTC. The genes are TRBV19 and TRBJ1-2, with D possibly matching TRBD1 (5 bases). Trimming took off 2 bases at V and 4 bases at J, with 8 bases between the two ends. The CDR3 extends over 13 amino acids. Germline CDR1 and CDR2: LNHDA and SQIVND (reference sequence).

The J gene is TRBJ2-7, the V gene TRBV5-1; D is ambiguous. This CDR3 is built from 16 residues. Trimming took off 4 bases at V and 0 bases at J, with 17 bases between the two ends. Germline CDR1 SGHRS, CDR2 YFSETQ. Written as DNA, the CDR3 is TGCGCCAGCAGCCCTAGAGTAATGGCAAACTCCTACGAGCAGTACTTC. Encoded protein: CASSPRVMANSYEQYF.

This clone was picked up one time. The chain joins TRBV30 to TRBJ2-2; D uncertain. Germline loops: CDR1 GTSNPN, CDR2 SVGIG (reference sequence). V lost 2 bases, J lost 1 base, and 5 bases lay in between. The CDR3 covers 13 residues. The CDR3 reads CAWSSLNTGELFF. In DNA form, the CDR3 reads TGTGCCTGGAGTTCTTTGAACACCGGGGAGCTGTTTTTT.

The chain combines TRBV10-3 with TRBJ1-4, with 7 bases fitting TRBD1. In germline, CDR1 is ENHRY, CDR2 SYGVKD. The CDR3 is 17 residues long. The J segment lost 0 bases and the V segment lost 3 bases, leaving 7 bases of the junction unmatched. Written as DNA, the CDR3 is TGTGCCATCAGTGACGCAGTCAGGGGGGCAACTAATGAAAAACTGTTTTTT. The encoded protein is CAISDAVRGATNEKLFF.

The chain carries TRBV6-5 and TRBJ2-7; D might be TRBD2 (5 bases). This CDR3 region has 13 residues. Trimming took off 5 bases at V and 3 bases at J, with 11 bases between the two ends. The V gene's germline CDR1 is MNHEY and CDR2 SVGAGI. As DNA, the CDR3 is TGTGCCAGCAGTAACCCACGGGGCTACGAGCAGTACTTC. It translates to CASSNPRGYEQYF.

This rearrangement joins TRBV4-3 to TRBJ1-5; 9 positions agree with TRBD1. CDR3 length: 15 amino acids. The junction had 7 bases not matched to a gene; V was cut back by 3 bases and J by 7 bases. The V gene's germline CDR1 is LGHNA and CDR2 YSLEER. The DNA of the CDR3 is TGCGCCAGCAGCCAGGATCCGGGACAGGGCCAGCCCCAGCATTTT. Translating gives CASSQDPGQGQPQHF.

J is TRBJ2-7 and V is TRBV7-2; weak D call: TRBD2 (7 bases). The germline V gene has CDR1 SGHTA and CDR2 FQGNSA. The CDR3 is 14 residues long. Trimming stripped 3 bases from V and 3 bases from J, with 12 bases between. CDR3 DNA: TGTGCCAGCAGCTTTAGGGGGGGCCACTACGAGCAGTACTTC. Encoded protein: CASSFRGGHYEQYF.